This TCR beta chain was recorded in a study of T cell changes during pregnancy in multiple sclerosis. Produced via immunoSEQ multiplex PCR; TCRdb's table is partial and in-frame only. The sample consists of over 55,000 clones, about nine tenths of them appearing once. The TCR originated in a female donor with multiple sclerosis, enrolled in a pregnancy study. The source material was peripheral blood, sampled in the first trimester of pregnancy.

The CDR3 coding sequence is TGTGCCAGCAGTCGGGTTGCCGGCGGCGGGGAGCTGTTTTTT. This gives the protein CASSRVAGGGELFF. The chain joins TRBV5-4 to TRBJ2-2; the D is unclear. The CDR3 contains 14 residues. V dropped 5 bases and J dropped 7 bases, with 15 bases sitting between them. Germline CDR1 reads SGHNT; CDR2 reads YYREEE (reference sequence).